The rows below give T cell receptor beta chains drawn from one sample of a study of shared clonotypes between healthy human individuals. Here immunoSEQ multiplex PCR was the method, and the copy in TCRdb shows in-frame clones only, minus some. The sample lists roughly 1,800,000 clones, about 95% occurring once. Sequenced sample: naive CD8+ T cells sorted from blood. These receptors all stem from a man younger than 35 in good health. The CDR3 runs from the conserved cysteine through the conserved F or W. D genes are given only for firm matches. Size tells how often a clone was seen (once, few, many) or the class of an expanded clone, and some rows leave it out.

-	TRBV2	-	TRBJ2-7	TGTGCCAGCAGTGACGGCGGAGGACCCTACGAGCAGTACTTC	CASSDGGGPYEQYF
-	TRBV7-2	-	TRBJ2-1	TGTGCCAGCAGCTTAGGGGACTTACGAAAAACCAGCTCCTACAATGAGCAGTTCTTC	CASSLGDLRKTSSYNEQFF
-	TRBV4-2	-	TRBJ2-1	TGTGCCAGCAGCCAATCACTACAGGGAGAGTCAGCCAATGAGCAGTTCTTC	CASSQSLQGESANEQFF
-	TRBV27	-	TRBJ1-2	TGTGCCAGCAGTTTATCGGAAGCCGACGTCCCAAGAGGCTACACCTTC	CASSLSEADVPRGYTF
TRBD2	TRBV6-1	-	TRBJ2-2	TGTGCCAGTACGTTCCTAGCGGAGGACACCGGGGAGCTGTTTTTT	CASTFLAEDTGELFF
TRBD1	TRBV10-3	-	TRBJ2-7	TGTGCCATCAGCAACAGGGGACCCTACGAGCAGTACTTC	CAISNRGPYEQYF
TRBD1	TRBV7-9	once	TRBJ2-5	TGTGCCAGCAGCGTCGACAGGGCCCAGTACTTC	CASSVDRAQYF
-	TRBV30	-	TRBJ1-2	TGTGCCTGCCCCCACCCGACAGGTACTCGCTATGGCTACACCTTC	CACPHPTGTRYGYTF
-	TRBV30	-	TRBJ1-6	TGTGCCTGGAGCCGGGTTGGGAATTCACCCCTCCACTTT	CAWSRVGNSPLHF
-	TRBV4-1	once	TRBJ1-6	TGCGCCAGCAGCCATGGGACGACACCCCTCCACTTT	CASSHGTTPLHF
TRBD1	TRBV28	once	TRBJ1-5	TGTGCCAATTCAGGGGGCTTAAGCAATCAGCCCCAGCATTTT	CANSGGLSNQPQHF
-	TRBV5-5	-	TRBJ2-6	TGTGCCAGCAGCTTGGGCCTGAATTACTACTCTGGGGCCAACGTCCTGACTTTC	CASSLGLNYYSGANVLTF
TRBD2	TRBV5-4	-	TRBJ2-1	TGTGCCAGCAGCTTGACTAGCGGGAGTCCGAAGTTCTTC	CASSLTSGSPKFF
-	TRBV27	-	TRBJ2-3	TGTGCCAGCAGCGGCCTGAAACGGGGTGTTCTTTTCACAGATACGCAGTATTTT	CASSGLKRGVLFTDTQYF
-	TRBV7-9	-	TRBJ2-1	TGTGCCAGCAGCTTGGGGGGTCGGCAGTTCTTC	CASSLGGRQFF
-	TRBV27	-	TRBJ2-2	TGTGCCAGTTCACCGGGCTTCTTGAACACCGGGGAGCTGTTTTTT	CASSPGFLNTGELFF
TRBD1	TRBV27	-	TRBJ1-2	TGTGCCAGCCGACGGACAGGGTCGATGGATGGCTACACCTTC	CASRRTGSMDGYTF
-	TRBV21-1	once	TRBJ2-5	TGTGCCAGCAGCAAAGCGGACAAGTGGGAGACCCAGTACTTC	CASSKADKWETQYF
TRBD2	TRBV5-1	-	TRBJ2-1	TGCGCCAGCAGCCTGGAGATAGCGGGAAGCGCCTACAATGAGCAGTTCTTC	CASSLEIAGSAYNEQFF
-	TRBV2	few	TRBJ1-1	TGTGCCAGCACCCCGGGACCCGAACACACTGAAGCTTTCTTT	CASTPGPEHTEAFF
-	TRBV10-3	-	TRBJ2-5	TGTGCCATCAGTGAGGGAAACCAAGAGACCCAGTACTTC	CAISEGNQETQYF
TRBD1	TRBV6-1	-	TRBJ1-1	TGTGCCACCCGACAGGGTGGAACTGAAGCTTTCTTT	CATRQGGTEAFF
-	TRBV28	once	TRBJ2-3	TGTGCCAGCAGTTATTCCACTTTCACAGATACGCAGTATTTT	CASSYSTFTDTQYF
-	TRBV9	-	TRBJ1-6	TGTGCCAGCAGCGTAGCTGGGGACACTTTCCTCCACTTT	CASSVAGDTFLHF
-	TRBV14	-	TRBJ2-1	TGTGCCAGCAGCCAACTCGGAGAGGGGGGGAATGAGCAGTTCTTC	CASSQLGEGGNEQFF
-	TRBV5-1	-	TRBJ2-7	TGCGCCAGCAGCTTTTCATGGCAAAGAAACTACGAGCAGTACTTC	CASSFSWQRNYEQYF
-	TRBV4-2	-	TRBJ2-5	TGTGCCAGCAGCCTTGGACTCCAAGAGACCCAGTACTTC	CASSLGLQETQYF
TRBD2	TRBV7-9	-	TRBJ2-7	TGTGCCAGCAGCCTAGCGGGGGGCTCCTCCGAGCAGTACTTC	CASSLAGGSSEQYF
-	TRBV15	-	TRBJ1-6	TGTGCCACCAGCAGACCTTCGGCGAGCTCCTATAATTCACCCCTCCACTTT	CATSRPSASSYNSPLHF
TRBD1	TRBV27	-	TRBJ2-7	TGTGCCAGCAGTTCCTTTCGGACAGGGCTAGGGTACGAGCAGTACTTC	CASSSFRTGLGYEQYF
-	TRBV7-9	-	TRBJ2-3	TGTGCCAGCAGCTTGTTTCAGGGGAAGGGAGATACGCAGTATTTT	CASSLFQGKGDTQYF
-	TRBV5-6	few	TRBJ1-1	TGTGCCAGCAGCTTGGGGGCGGGGACTGAAGCTTTCTTT	CASSLGAGTEAFF
TRBD2	TRBV4-3	-	TRBJ2-7	TGCGCCAGCAGCCAAGGGGCTAGCGGGAGTTCCTACGAGCAGTACTTC	CASSQGASGSSYEQYF
-	TRBV7-9	-	TRBJ2-7	TGTGCCAGCAGCTTGGGCAGGGACGGACCCTACGAGCAGTACTTC	CASSLGRDGPYEQYF
TRBD1	TRBV7-9	-	TRBJ2-7	TGTGCCAGCAGTCCGGACAGGTTGGAGCAGTACTTC	CASSPDRLEQYF
-	TRBV7-8	-	TRBJ2-2	TGTGCCAGCAGCTTTTGGGAGTTACGTCCCCCCGGGGAGCTGTTTTTT	CASSFWELRPPGELFF
-	TRBV5-4	-	TRBJ1-2	TGTGCCAGCAGCACCTGGGGGGAATTTACCCCTAGCTATGGCTACACCTTC	CASSTWGEFTPSYGYTF
-	TRBV10-2	-	TRBJ2-2	TGCGCCAGCAGTAAAAACACCGGGGAGCTGTTTTTT	CASSKNTGELFF
-	TRBV28	few	TRBJ2-5	TGTGCCAGCAGCGTCGGGAACCGCCAAGAGACCCAGTACTTC	CASSVGNRQETQYF